The present entry profiles one TCR beta chain with its context. This entry comes from a study of blood T cell repertoires in COVID-19. In the study overall: The study drew acute and convalescent COVID-19 samples from the United States, Italy and Spain.

Authors' methods: The authors estimated nucleated cell counts from reference gene primer amplification. The assay was immunoSEQ multiplex PCR, and TCRdb's table has in-frame clones only and misses some. The D gene and trimming were derived from the DNA, and the V and J assignments and clone size from that table. The sample carries 330,000 or so clones, roughly 90% recorded once. Participant ages covered roughly 18 to 89 years across 24 US areas. The CDR3 is 15 residues long. Trimming removed 5 bases from V and 3 bases from J; junction bases left unmatched: 6. Germline lookup yields CDR1 LNHDA and CDR2 SQIVND (reference sequence).

The J gene is TRBJ2-3, the V gene TRBV19; 9 bases line up with TRBD2. This receptor was identified in a woman in her 30s who had recovered from COVID-19. The source material was PBMCs or T cells enriched from blood (not recorded which). The CDR3: CASSPLAGRTDTQYF. The DNA for the CDR3 is TGTGCCAGTAGTCCCCTAGCGGGGAGAACAGATACGCAGTATTTT.